This entry is about one TCR beta chain. Antigen specificity is unknown. The sample comes from a study of T cell responses to AZD1222 COVID-19 vaccine. Study conclusions and caveats: Repertoire sampling occurred only after the peak T cell response. Nearly half of the spike-specific TCRs reportedly recognize variant regions that carry no mutations. Spike-specific TCR breadth and depth rose after two AZD1222 doses.

Trimming removed 2 bases from V and 6 bases from J, with 10 bases in between. The CDR3 spans 13 residues. Clones were read by immunoSEQ multiplex PCR, and TCRdb kept only the in-frame ones, dropping some. Found here are 90,000 to 110,000 clones, approximately 90% of them singletons; the top ten hold roughly 6.9%. The receptor was isolated from an adult in good health. The rearrangement links TRBV12-3 or TRBV12-4 to TRBJ1-1; D uncertain. Source: peripheral blood, taken on day 0 of AZD1222 vaccination. The DNA for the CDR3 is TGTGCCAGCAGTTTACGGCGGGCGGCTGAAGCTTTCTTT. Protein sequence: CASSLRRAAEAFF.